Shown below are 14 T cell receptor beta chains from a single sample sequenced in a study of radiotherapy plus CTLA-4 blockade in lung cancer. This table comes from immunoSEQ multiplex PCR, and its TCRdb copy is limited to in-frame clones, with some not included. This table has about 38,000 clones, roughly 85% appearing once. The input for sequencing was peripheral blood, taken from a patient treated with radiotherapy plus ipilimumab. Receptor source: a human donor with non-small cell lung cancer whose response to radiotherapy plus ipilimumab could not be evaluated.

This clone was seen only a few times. CDR3 sequence (DNA): TGTGCCAGCACCCCAACAGGGGGAACTGAAGCTTTCTTT. Amino acid sequence: CASTPTGGTEAFF. V gene TRBV7-9 combines with J gene TRBJ1-1, with 8 bases that match TRBD1. The CDR3 runs 13 residues. The trim removed 7 bases at V and 5 bases at J, leaving 6 bases unmatched. Germline V lookup: CDR1 SEHNR, CDR2 FQNEAQ (reference sequence).

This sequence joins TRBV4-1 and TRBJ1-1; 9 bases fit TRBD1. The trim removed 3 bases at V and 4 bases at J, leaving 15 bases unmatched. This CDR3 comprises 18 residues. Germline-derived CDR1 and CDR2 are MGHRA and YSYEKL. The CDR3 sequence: CASSHGTRQGGRSTEAFF. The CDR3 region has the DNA TGCGCCAGCAGCCACGGAACCAGACAGGGGGGACGGAGCACTGAAGCTTTCTTT.

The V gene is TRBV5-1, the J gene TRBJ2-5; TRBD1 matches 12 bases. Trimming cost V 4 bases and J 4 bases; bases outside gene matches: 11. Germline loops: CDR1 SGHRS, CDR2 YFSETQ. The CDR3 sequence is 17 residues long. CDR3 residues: CASSPEVWDRGRETQYF. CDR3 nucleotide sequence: TGCGCCAGCAGCCCGGAGGTATGGGACAGGGGGCGAGAGACCCAGTACTTC.

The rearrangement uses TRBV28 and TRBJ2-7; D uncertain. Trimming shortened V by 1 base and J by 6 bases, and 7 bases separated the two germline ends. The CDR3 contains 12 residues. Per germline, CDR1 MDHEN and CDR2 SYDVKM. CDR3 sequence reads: CASSLLLSEQYF. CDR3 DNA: TGTGCCAGCAGTTTATTGCTATCCGAGCAGTACTTC.

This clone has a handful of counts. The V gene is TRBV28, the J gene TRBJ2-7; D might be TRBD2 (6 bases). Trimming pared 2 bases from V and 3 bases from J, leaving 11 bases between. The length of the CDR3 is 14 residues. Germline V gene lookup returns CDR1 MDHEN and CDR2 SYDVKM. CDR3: CASSLAGRYYEQYF. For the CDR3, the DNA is TGTGCCAGCAGTTTAGCAGGGAGGTACTACGAGCAGTACTTC.

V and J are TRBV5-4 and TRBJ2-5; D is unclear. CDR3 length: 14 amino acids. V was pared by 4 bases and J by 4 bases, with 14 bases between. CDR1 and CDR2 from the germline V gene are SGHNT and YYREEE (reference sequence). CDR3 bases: TGTGCCAGCAGCCGTAAACCGACGGGAGAGACCCAGTACTTC. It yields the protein CASSRKPTGETQYF.

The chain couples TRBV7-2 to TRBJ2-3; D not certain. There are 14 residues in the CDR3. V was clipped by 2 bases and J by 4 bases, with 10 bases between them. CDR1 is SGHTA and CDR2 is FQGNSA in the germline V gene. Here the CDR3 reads CASSLIPSSDTQYF. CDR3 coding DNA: TGTGCCAGCAGCTTAATTCCGAGCTCAGATACGCAGTATTTT.

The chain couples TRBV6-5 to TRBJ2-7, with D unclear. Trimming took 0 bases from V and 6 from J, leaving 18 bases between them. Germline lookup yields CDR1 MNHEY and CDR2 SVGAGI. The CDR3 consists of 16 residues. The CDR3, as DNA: TGTGCCAGCAGTTACTCGCAAATTCCAAAATCTACCGAGCAGTACTTC. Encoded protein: CASSYSQIPKSTEQYF.

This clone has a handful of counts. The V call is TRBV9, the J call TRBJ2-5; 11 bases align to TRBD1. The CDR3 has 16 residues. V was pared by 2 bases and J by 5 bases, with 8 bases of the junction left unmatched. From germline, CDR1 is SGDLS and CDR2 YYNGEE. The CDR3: CASSVGTGGVRETQYF. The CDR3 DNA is TGTGCCAGCAGCGTTGGGACAGGGGGAGTCCGGGAGACCCAGTACTTC.

CDR3 DNA sequence: TGTGCCAGCAGCCCTGCGGGTCGGACGCAGTATTTT. Translating it yields CASSPAGRTQYF. The chain carries TRBV11-2 and TRBJ2-3; possible D gene TRBD2, 5 bases. This CDR3 is 12 amino acids long. The V gene lost 5 bases and the J gene lost 9 bases, with 12 bases spanning the gap. Per germline, CDR1 SGHAT and CDR2 FQNNGV.

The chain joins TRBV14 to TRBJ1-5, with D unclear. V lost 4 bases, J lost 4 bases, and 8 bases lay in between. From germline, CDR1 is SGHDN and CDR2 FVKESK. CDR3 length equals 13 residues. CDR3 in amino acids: CASSLEQNQPQHF. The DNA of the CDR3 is TGTGCCAGCAGCCTAGAGCAGAATCAGCCCCAGCATTTT.

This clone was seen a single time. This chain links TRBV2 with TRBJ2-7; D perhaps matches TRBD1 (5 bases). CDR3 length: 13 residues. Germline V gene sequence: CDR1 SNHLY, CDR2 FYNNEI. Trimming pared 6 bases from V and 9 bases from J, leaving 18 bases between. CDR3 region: CASSPVAGKGQYF. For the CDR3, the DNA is TGTGCCAGCAGCCCCGTGGCAGGGAAAGGGCAGTACTTC.

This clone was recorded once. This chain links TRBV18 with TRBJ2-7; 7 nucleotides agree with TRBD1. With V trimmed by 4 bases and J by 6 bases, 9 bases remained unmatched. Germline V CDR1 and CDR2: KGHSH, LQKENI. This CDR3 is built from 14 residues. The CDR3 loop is CASSLSATGSEQYF. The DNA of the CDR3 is TGTGCCAGCTCACTGTCCGCGACAGGGTCCGAGCAGTACTTC.

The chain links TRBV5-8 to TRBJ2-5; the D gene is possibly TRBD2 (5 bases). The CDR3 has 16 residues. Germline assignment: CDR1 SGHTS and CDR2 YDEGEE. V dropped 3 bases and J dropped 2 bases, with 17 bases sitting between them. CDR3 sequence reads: CASSSWETATQETQYF. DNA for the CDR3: TGTGCCAGCAGCTCCTGGGAGACCGCAACACAAGAGACCCAGTACTTC.